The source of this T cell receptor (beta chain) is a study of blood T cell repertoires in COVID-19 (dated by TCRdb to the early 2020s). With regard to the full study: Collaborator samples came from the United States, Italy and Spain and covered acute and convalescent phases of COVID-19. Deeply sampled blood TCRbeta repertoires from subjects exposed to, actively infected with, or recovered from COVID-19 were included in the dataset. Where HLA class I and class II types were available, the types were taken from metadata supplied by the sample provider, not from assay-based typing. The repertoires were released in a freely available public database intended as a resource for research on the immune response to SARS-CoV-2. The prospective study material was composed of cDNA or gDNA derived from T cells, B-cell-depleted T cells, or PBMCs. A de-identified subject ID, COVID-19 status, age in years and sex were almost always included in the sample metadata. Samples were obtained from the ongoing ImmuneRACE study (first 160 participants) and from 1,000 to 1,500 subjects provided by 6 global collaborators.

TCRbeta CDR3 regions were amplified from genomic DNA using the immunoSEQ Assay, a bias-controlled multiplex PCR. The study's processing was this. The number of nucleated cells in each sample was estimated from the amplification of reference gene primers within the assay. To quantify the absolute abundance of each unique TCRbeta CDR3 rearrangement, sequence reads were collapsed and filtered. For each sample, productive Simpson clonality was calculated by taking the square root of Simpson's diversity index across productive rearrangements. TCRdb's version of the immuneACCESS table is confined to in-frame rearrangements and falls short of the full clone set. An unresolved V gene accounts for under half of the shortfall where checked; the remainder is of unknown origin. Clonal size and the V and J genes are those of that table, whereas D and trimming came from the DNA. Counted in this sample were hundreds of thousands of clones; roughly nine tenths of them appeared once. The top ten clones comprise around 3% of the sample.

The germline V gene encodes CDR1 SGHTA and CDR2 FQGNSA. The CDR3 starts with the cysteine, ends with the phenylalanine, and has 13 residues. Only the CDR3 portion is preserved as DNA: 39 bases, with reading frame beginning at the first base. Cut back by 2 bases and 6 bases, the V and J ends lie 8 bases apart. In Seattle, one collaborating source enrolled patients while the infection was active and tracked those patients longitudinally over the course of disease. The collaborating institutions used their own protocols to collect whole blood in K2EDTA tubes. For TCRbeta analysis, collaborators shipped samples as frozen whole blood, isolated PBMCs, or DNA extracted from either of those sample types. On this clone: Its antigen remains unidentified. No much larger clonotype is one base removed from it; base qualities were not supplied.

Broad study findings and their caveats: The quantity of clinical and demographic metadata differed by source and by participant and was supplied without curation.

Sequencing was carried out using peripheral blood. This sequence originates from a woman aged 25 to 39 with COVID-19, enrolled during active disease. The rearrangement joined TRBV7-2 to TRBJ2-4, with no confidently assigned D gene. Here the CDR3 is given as CASSLRRGNIQYF. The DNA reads TGTGCCAGCAGCTTAAGGAGAGGAAACATTCAGTACTTC.